The present entry profiles one TCR beta chain with its context. The record originates from a study of control samples from healthy donors and cancer patients. Trimming at V came to 1 base and at J to 6 bases, leaving 2 bases not matched to a gene. There are 15 residues in the CDR3. From germline, CDR1 is MNHEY and CDR2 SMNVEV (reference sequence). The table came from immunoSEQ multiplex PCR; TCRdb's copy has only in-frame clones and leaves some out. The top ten clones hold approximately 1.5% of a sample with approximately 90,000 clones, more than 85% of them seen once. The specimen was blood. The sequence derives from a woman in her thirties in good health. The V call is TRBV27, the J call TRBJ2-1; 11 bases agree with TRBD2. CDR3 region: CASSLLAGGPNEQFF. The CDR3 DNA reads TGTGCCAGCAGTTTATTAGCGGGAGGGCCCAATGAGCAGTTCTTC.